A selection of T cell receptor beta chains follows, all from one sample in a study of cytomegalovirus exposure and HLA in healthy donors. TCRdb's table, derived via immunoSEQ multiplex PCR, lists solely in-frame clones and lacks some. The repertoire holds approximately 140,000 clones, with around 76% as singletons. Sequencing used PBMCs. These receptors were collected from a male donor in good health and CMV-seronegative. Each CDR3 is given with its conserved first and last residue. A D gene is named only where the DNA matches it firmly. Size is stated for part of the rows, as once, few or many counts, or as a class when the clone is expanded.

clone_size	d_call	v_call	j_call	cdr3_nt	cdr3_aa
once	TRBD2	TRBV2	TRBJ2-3	TGTGCCAGTCACCGAGCGGGGAGCACAGATACGCAGTATTTT	CASHRAGSTDTQYF
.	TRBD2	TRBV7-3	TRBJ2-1	TGTGCCAGCAGCTTAAGTGGGGGGGGTTTCAATGAGCAGTTCTTC	CASSLSGGGFNEQFF
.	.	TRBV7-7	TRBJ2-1	TGTGCTAGCAGCTTAGGCCAGGGGAACTCCTACAATGAGCAGTTCTTC	CASSLGQGNSYNEQFF
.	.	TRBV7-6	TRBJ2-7	TGTGCCAGCACGATCTGGGCAGATACCTACGAGCAGTACTTC	CASTIWADTYEQYF
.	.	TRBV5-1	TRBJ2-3	TGCGCCAGCAGCCAACAGGGTCCCCCAGATACGCAGTATTTT	CASSQQGPPDTQYF
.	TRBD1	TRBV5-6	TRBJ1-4	TGTGCCAGCCGCTCGCCGGGACAGGGGACAACTAATGAAAAACTGTTTTTT	CASRSPGQGTTNEKLFF
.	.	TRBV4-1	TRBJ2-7	TGCGCCAGCAGCCGCGACAGTTTCGAGCAGTACTTC	CASSRDSFEQYF
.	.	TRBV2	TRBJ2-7	TGTGCCAGCAGTGATTCCCAGGGGCCCGCCTACGAGCAGTACTTC	CASSDSQGPAYEQYF
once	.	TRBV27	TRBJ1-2	TGTGCCAGCAGTTTCCGGGGAAGCCATGGCTACACCTTC	CASSFRGSHGYTF
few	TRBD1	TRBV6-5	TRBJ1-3	TGTGCCAGCAGTTATATAGGGACAGGAGGAAACACCATATATTTT	CASSYIGTGGNTIYF
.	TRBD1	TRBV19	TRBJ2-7	TGTGCCAGTAGTATAGCGACCGGGACAGGGGGCTACGAGCAGTACTTC	CASSIATGTGGYEQYF
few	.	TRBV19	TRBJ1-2	TGTGCCAGTAGTTTCGACACCTCCACCTCCTATGGCTACACCTTC	CASSFDTSTSYGYTF
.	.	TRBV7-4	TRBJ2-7	TGTGCCAGCAGCTTTACGCACGGTTACGAGCAGTACTTC	CASSFTHGYEQYF
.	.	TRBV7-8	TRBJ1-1	TGTGCCAGCACATACAGGGAGGGGGACACTGAAGCTTTCTTT	CASTYREGDTEAFF
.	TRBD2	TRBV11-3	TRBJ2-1	TGTGCCAGCAGCCTTGGTAGCGGGAGGGCCTACAATGAGCAGTTCTTC	CASSLGSGRAYNEQFF
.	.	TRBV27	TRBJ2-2	TGTGCCAGCAGTTTTTATCCCGGGGAGCTGTTTTTT	CASSFYPGELFF
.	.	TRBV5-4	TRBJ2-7	TGTGCCAGCAGCTTCCAAGCGGCCCACGAGCAGTACTTC	CASSFQAAHEQYF
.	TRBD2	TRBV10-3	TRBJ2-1	TGTGCCATCGGGGGACTAGAGAACAATGAGCAGTTCTTC	CAIGGLENNEQFF
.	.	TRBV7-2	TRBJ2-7	TGTGCCAGCAGCTTAGAGTACGGATACTACGAGCAGTACTTC	CASSLEYGYYEQYF
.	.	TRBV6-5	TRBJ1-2	TGTGCCAGCAGGGGGTCTGGGGAGCTCGGTGGCTACCCCTTC	CASRGSGELGGYPF
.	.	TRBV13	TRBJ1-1	TGTGCCAGCAGCTTAGGCCTTCGGGATTGGAACACTGAAGCTTTCTTT	CASSLGLRDWNTEAFF
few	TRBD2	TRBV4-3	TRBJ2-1	TGCGCCAGCAGCCGGCACCCGGGACTAGCGGGGGGGCCTGTACCGAATGAGCAGTTCTTC	CASSRHPGLAGGPVPNEQFF
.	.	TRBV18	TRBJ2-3	TGTGCCAGCTCCAACCGACGGACACTTAGCACAGATACGCAGTATTTT	CASSNRRTLSTDTQYF
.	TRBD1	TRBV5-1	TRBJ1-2	TGCGCCAGCAGCTTGGGACAGGGGGCGGAAGGCTACACCTTC	CASSLGQGAEGYTF
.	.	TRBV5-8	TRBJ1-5	TGTGCCAGCAGCCCCGGTGGAGGGACCATTAATCAGCCCCAGCATTTT	CASSPGGGTINQPQHF
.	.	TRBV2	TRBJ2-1	TGTGCCAGCAGTCAGGGTTACAATGAGCAGTTCTTC	CASSQGYNEQFF